One and the same sample provided the 27 T cell receptor beta chains below, sequenced in a study of beta chain features in type 1 diabetes. Broader study findings: All four CD4+ subsets of Type 1 diabetes patients contained TCRB CDR3s that were moderately but significantly shorter.

The antigens of these receptors remain unknown. Of the isolated RNA, all was reverse transcribed, and so the sequenced material was expressed TCRB transcripts. Some clones are missing from TCRdb's copy, which holds only in-frame ones; the method was immunoSEQ multiplex PCR. The profile shows hundreds of thousands of clones, more than 12% of them singletons. The sample comprised naive CD4+ T cells from blood. The receptors were sampled from a man younger than 35 with type 1 diabetes.

The table lists this clone with a few counts. At the DNA level, this CDR3 is encoded by other sequences in the same sample as well. The chain links TRBV30 to TRBJ1-5; D is ambiguous. V was pared by 2 bases and J by 5 bases, with 7 bases between. CDR1 is GTSNPN and CDR2 is SVGIG in the germline V gene (reference sequence). The CDR3 consists of 12 residues. CDR3 coding DNA: TGTGCCTGGAGTAGAGGTGATCAGCCCCAGCATTTT. Translating it yields CAWSRGDQPQHF.

The chain is built from TRBV2 and TRBJ1-5; 7 bases line up with TRBD1. The germline V gene has CDR1 SNHLY and CDR2 FYNNEI. V gave up 4 bases and J gave up 6 bases; unmatched junction bases: 9. This CDR3 contains 15 residues. The CDR3 bases are TGTGCCAGCAGTGTAGGAGACAGGGTCCTTCAGCCCCAGCATTTT. Encoded protein: CASSVGDRVLQPQHF.

This chain uses TRBV29-1 with TRBJ2-5; D remains ambiguous. Trimming took off 4 bases at V and 2 bases at J, with 14 bases between the two ends. This CDR3 region has 14 residues. Germline CDR1 reads SQVTM; CDR2 reads ANQGSEA. DNA of the CDR3: TGCAGCGTTGCAACACCCCCCGGTCAAGAGACCCAGTACTTC. Translation gives CSVATPPGQETQYF.

This clone has a handful of counts. V and J are TRBV30 and TRBJ1-5; D is unclear. The CDR3 runs to 14 residues. Germline V CDR1 and CDR2: GTSNPN, SVGIG (reference sequence). Trimming left V 0 bases short and J 7 bases short, with 13 bases between. In nucleotides, the CDR3 is TGTGCCTGGAGTGTGGCCTTGCGTTCGCAGCCCCAGCATTTT. Translation gives CAWSVALRSQPQHF.

This chain links TRBV28 with TRBJ1-2; 7 bases line up with TRBD1. Germline lookup yields CDR1 MDHEN and CDR2 SYDVKM. The V segment lost 6 bases and the J segment 6 bases; nucleotides outside the gene matches: 22. This CDR3 is 18 amino acids long. CDR3 protein: CASRKGALKKKSGNGYTF. The CDR3 nucleotides are TGTGCCAGCAGGAAGGGGGCCCTAAAGAAAAAATCCGGCAATGGCTACACCTTC.

V is TRBV6-6 and J is TRBJ1-2, with D hard to call. Germline lookup yields CDR1 MNHNY and CDR2 SVGAGI (reference sequence). This CDR3 region has 16 residues. V shed 5 bases and J shed 6 bases, with 22 bases lying between them. The CDR3 DNA reads TGTGCCAGCAGTGCCGCTGTACCATCGGCCGGTCATGGCTACACCTTC. Translating gives CASSAAVPSAGHGYTF.

The chain employs TRBV5-1 and TRBJ1-1; D is possibly TRBD1 (6 bases). V lost 5 bases and J 2 bases, leaving 10 bases between the germline ends. CDR1 SGHRS and CDR2 YFSETQ come from the germline V gene. The CDR3 spans 13 residues. CDR3: CASRSGGNTEAFF. CDR3 coding DNA: TGCGCCAGCAGATCCGGGGGCAACACTGAAGCTTTCTTT.

This clone was observed a few times. The gene calls are TRBV2 and TRBJ1-3; no reliable D call. Looked up from germline, CDR1 is SNHLY and CDR2 is FYNNEI. V gave up 3 bases and J gave up 4 bases, with 4 bases separating them. The CDR3 has 12 amino acids. In nucleotides, the CDR3 is TGTGCCAGCAGTGATTCAGGAAACACCATATATTTT. Residues: CASSDSGNTIYF.

The chain carries TRBV27 and TRBJ2-5; possibly TRBD1 or TRBD2 for D (5 bases each). The ends were cut back, 1 base at V and 4 bases at J, with 13 bases in the middle. The CDR3 spans 15 residues. From germline, CDR1 is MNHEY and CDR2 SMNVEV (reference sequence). CDR3 sequence: CASSLLGDQGETQYF. CDR3 in DNA: TGTGCCAGCAGTTTATTAGGGGACCAAGGAGAGACCCAGTACTTC.

This chain uses TRBV5-1 with TRBJ2-7; possible D gene TRBD1, 6 bases. This CDR3 spans 16 amino acids. V shed 1 base and J shed 2 bases, with 16 bases lying between them. The germline CDR1 and CDR2 sequences are SGHRS and YFSETQ. CDR3 in amino acids: CASSLIFAGDAYEQYF. CDR3 nucleotide sequence: TGCGCCAGCAGCTTGATCTTCGCAGGGGACGCCTACGAGCAGTACTTC.

This clone was detected a few times. V gene TRBV5-1 combines with J gene TRBJ2-2, with D unclear. This CDR3 has 15 amino acids. Germline-derived CDR1 and CDR2 are SGHRS and YFSETQ. Trimming pared 2 bases from V and 5 bases from J, leaving 13 bases between. CDR3 region: CASSLIPLMTGELFF. CDR3 nucleotides: TGCGCCAGCAGCTTAATCCCTTTGATGACCGGGGAGCTGTTTTTT. Combining the CDR3 with reference TRBV5-1 and TRBJ2-2 gives the whole variable domain KAGVTQTPRYLIKTRGQQVTLSCSPISGHRSVSWYQQTPGQGLQFLFEYFSETQRNKGNFPGRFSGRQFSNSRSEMNVSTLELGDSALYLCASSLIPLMTGELFFGEGSRLTVL.

This clone showed up just a few times. The chain employs TRBV5-8 and TRBJ2-7; the match to TRBD2 covers 11 bases. The CDR3 is 14 residues long. Germline loops: CDR1 SGHTS, CDR2 YDEGEE. J was trimmed by 4 bases and V by 1 base; bases with no gene match: 1. CDR3 loop: CASSLPSGRYEQYF. For the CDR3, the DNA is TGTGCCAGCAGCTTGCCTAGCGGGAGGTACGAGCAGTACTTC.

The gene calls are TRBV9 and TRBJ1-5; 10 bases match TRBD1. The ends lost 2 bases at V and 4 bases at J; junction bases unmatched: 3. CDR1 SGDLS and CDR2 YYNGEE come from the germline V gene. This CDR3 has 15 amino acids. The CDR3 DNA reads as TGTGCCAGCAGCGTGTCGGGACAGGGGAATCAGCCCCAGCATTTT. Translated: CASSVSGQGNQPQHF. Filled out from reference TRBV9 and TRBJ1-5, the complete variable domain reads DSGVTQTPKHLITATGQRVTLRCSPRSGDLSVYWYQQSLDQGLQFLIQYYNGEERAKGNILERFSAQQFPDLHSELNLSSLELGDSALYFCASSVSGQGNQPQHFGDGTRLSIL.

This clone showed up just a few times. The J gene is TRBJ2-5, the V gene TRBV29-1, with D possibly being TRBD2 (6 bases). The CDR3 covers 11 residues. Germline V CDR1 and CDR2: SQVTM, ANQGSEA. Trimming stripped 6 bases from V and 5 bases from J, with 10 bases between. CDR3 in amino acids: CSVPGVETQYF. The CDR3 nucleotides are TGCAGCGTGCCGGGGGTGGAGACCCAGTACTTC.

Only a few counts were recorded for this clone. This sequence joins TRBV6-5 and TRBJ2-7; 8 bases are shared with TRBD2. From germline, CDR1 is MNHEY and CDR2 SVGAGI. With V trimmed by 0 bases and J by 0 bases, 4 bases remained unmatched. This CDR3 contains 16 residues. For the CDR3, the DNA is TGTGCCAGCAGTTACTCGATCGCGGGAGGCTCCTACGAGCAGTACTTC. It is translated as CASSYSIAGGSYEQYF.

The chain recombines TRBV6-6 with TRBJ2-5; D remains ambiguous. CDR3 length: 15 amino acids. The V and J ends lost 7 bases and 2 bases respectively, with 17 bases between them. Germline lookup yields CDR1 MNHNY and CDR2 SVGAGI (reference sequence). Here the CDR3 DNA reads TGTGCCAGCAAGATGGGCGCAACCAGTCAAGAGACCCAGTACTTC. Translation: CASKMGATSQETQYF.

This chain joins TRBV6-5 and TRBJ2-1; D tentatively fits TRBD1 or TRBD2 (5 bases each). Germline-derived CDR1 and CDR2 are MNHEY and SVGAGI. The CDR3 has 12 residues. The germline V and J ends were trimmed by 5 bases and 7 bases, with 9 bases remaining between them. The CDR3 nucleotides read TGTGCCAGCAGTCCCAGGGAGAATGAGCAGTTCTTC. It yields the protein CASSPRENEQFF.

The CDR3 is CASSLPGTNYGYTF. Here the CDR3 DNA reads TGTGCCAGTAGTCTTCCCGGGACTAACTATGGCTACACCTTC. The V gene is TRBV19, the J gene TRBJ1-2; D gene unclear. This CDR3 contains 14 residues. CDR1 is LNHDA, CDR2 SQIVND, per germline (reference sequence). Trimming cost V 5 bases and J 0 bases, with 10 bases left between them.

The rearrangement joins TRBV28 to TRBJ1-5; 7 bases agree with TRBD1. V lost 5 bases, J lost 11 bases, and 12 bases stayed unmatched. This CDR3 comprises 14 residues. Germline values: CDR1 MDHEN, CDR2 SYDVKM. The CDR3 loop reads CASSATQGTEAQHF. CDR3 sequence (DNA): TGTGCCAGCAGTGCCACCCAGGGGACAGAGGCCCAGCATTTT.

This chain uses TRBV18 with TRBJ2-7; TRBD1 agrees at 9 bases. CDR1 and CDR2 (germline): KGHSH, LQKENI. The CDR3 consists of 15 residues. The ends lost 2 bases at V and 6 bases at J; junction bases unmatched: 8. The CDR3 nucleotides read TGTGCCAGCTCACCAGCCGGGACAGGGCACGGCGAGCAGTACTTC. Protein: CASSPAGTGHGEQYF.

This clone was picked up a small number of times. This rearrangement joins TRBV4-2 to TRBJ1-2, with D uncertain. V lost 0 bases and J lost 4, with 3 bases in between. This CDR3 comprises 12 residues. The germline gives CDR1 LGHNA, CDR2 YNFKEQ. The CDR3 loop reads CASSQDSYGYTF. CDR3 in DNA: TGTGCCAGCAGCCAAGATAGCTATGGCTACACCTTC.

This clone was detected only a few times. The CDR3 region is CASSQRRDSLWFGYTF. CDR3 in DNA: TGCGCCAGCAGCCAACGCCGGGACAGTCTCTGGTTCGGCTACACCTTC. J is TRBJ1-2 and V is TRBV4-3; TRBD1 agrees at 7 bases. Germline CDR1 LGHNA, CDR2 YSLEER. There are 16 residues in the CDR3. After removal of 2 bases from V and 8 bases from J, the junction contained 14 bases not matched to a gene.

This clone was seen more than once but under ten times. The J gene is TRBJ1-1, the V gene TRBV2, with D uncertain. This CDR3 has 13 residues. V gave up 6 bases and J gave up 5 bases, with 13 bases separating them. Germline V CDR1 and CDR2: SNHLY, FYNNEI. The CDR3 DNA sequence: TGTGCCAGCAGAGGGTCCTGGACGACTGAAGCTTTCTTT. Encoded protein: CASRGSWTTEAFF.

The chain has TRBV30 and TRBJ1-2; D is undetermined. CDR1 and CDR2 from the germline V gene are GTSNPN and SVGIG (reference sequence). The CDR3 length is 12 residues. V lost 1 base to trimming and J lost 2 bases, with 5 bases between them. The CDR3 DNA reads TGTGCCTGGAGTGAGAAGAACTATGGCTACACCTTC. Translating gives CAWSEKNYGYTF.

The chain couples TRBV2 to TRBJ1-3; 10 bases map to TRBD1. The V gene end was trimmed by 4 bases and the J gene end by 3 bases; junction bases not matched to a gene: 6. CDR3 size: 16 residues. The germline gives CDR1 SNHLY, CDR2 FYNNEI. The CDR3 loop reads CASSALTGGFGNTIYF. The CDR3 region has the DNA TGTGCCAGCAGTGCGCTGACAGGGGGCTTTGGAAACACCATATATTTT.

V and J are TRBV15 and TRBJ2-6, with D uncertain. Germline V gene lookup returns CDR1 LNHNV and CDR2 YYDKDF (reference sequence). The V gene lost 1 base and the J gene lost 2 bases, with 3 bases spanning the gap. This CDR3 has 14 residues. In nucleotides, the CDR3 is TGTGCCACCAGCAGAGTTCCTGGGGCCAACGTCCTGACTTTC. It specifies CATSRVPGANVLTF. The full variable domain, with the rest looked up from reference TRBV15 and TRBJ2-6, is DAMVIQNPRYQVTQFGKPVTLSCSQTLNHNVMYWYQQKSSQAPKLLFHYYDKDFNNEADTPDNFQSRRPNTSFCFLDIRSPGLGDTAMYLCATSRVPGANVLTFGAGSRLTVL.

This chain links TRBV2 with TRBJ2-1, with D perhaps TRBD2 (6 bases). This CDR3 comprises 15 residues. The V end was cut by 4 bases, the J end by 6 bases, with 16 bases between. Per the germline V gene, CDR1 is SNHLY and CDR2 is FYNNEI. CDR3 DNA: TGTGCCAGCAGTGTCGGGAGTCCATCCCCCAATGAGCAGTTCTTC. Its translation: CASSVGSPSPNEQFF. The full variable domain, with the rest looked up from reference TRBV2 and TRBJ2-1, is EPEVTQTPSHQVTQMGQEVILRCVPISNHLYFYWYRQILGQKVEFLVSFYNNEISEKSEIFDDQFSVERPDGSNFTLKIRSTKLEDSAMYFCASSVGSPSPNEQFFGPGTRLTVL.